The 8 T cell receptor beta chains given below trace back to one sample, sequenced in a study of cytomegalovirus exposure and HLA in healthy donors. A multiplex PCR was run with 60 Vbeta primers and 13 Jbeta primers. Clones were read by immunoSEQ multiplex PCR, and TCRdb kept only the in-frame ones, dropping some. The table lists approximately 150,000 clones, approximately 79% of them singletons. The source material was PBMCs. The receptors shown here come from a man in his fifties in good health and CMV-seropositive.

The J gene is TRBJ1-1, the V gene TRBV28; maybe TRBD1 (6 bases). Germline values: CDR1 MDHEN, CDR2 SYDVKM. This CDR3 spans 14 amino acids. V was clipped by 1 base and J by 4 bases, with 10 bases between them. CDR3 loop: CASSLYREGTEAFF. The CDR3 nucleotides are TGTGCCAGCAGTTTATACAGGGAGGGCACTGAAGCTTTCTTT.

This chain uses TRBV14 with TRBJ1-3, with no clear D. Germline V lookup: CDR1 SGHDN, CDR2 FVKESK. Trimming left V 3 bases short and J 0 bases short, with 15 bases between. The CDR3 is 17 amino acids. The CDR3 nucleotides read TGTGCCAGCAGCCAGGTCAGAGCGACCTTCTCTGGAAACACCATATATTTT. This codes for CASSQVRATFSGNTIYF.

DNA of the CDR3: TGTGCCAGCAGTGACCTGGGGGTGGTTCGGGAGTTTAAAGACGAGCAGTACTTC. Its protein is CASSDLGVVREFKDEQYF. The V call is TRBV6-4, the J call TRBJ2-7, with D possibly matching TRBD2 (6 bases). Germline CDR1 and CDR2: MRHNA and SNTAGT. Trimming took off 2 bases at V and 5 bases at J, with 25 bases between the two ends. The CDR3 runs 18 residues.

The chain carries TRBV5-1 and TRBJ2-5; 13 bases map to TRBD2. CDR1 and CDR2 from the germline V gene are SGHRS and YFSETQ. V lost 4 bases, J lost 4 bases, and 10 bases stayed unmatched. This CDR3 spans 17 amino acids. The CDR3 bases are TGCGCCAGCAGCCCGGGACTAGCGGGGCGCCCCGGAGAGACCCAGTACTTC. Translation gives CASSPGLAGRPGETQYF. Supplemented by reference TRBV5-1 and TRBJ2-5, the full variable domain reads KAGVTQTPRYLIKTRGQQVTLSCSPISGHRSVSWYQQTPGQGLQFLFEYFSETQRNKGNFPGRFSGRQFSNSRSEMNVSTLELGDSALYLCASSPGLAGRPGETQYFGPGTRLLVL.

As DNA, the CDR3 is TGTGCCAGCAGTTTTACCCTGGACAGATGGAAGGCCCAGTACTTC. Translating it yields CASSFTLDRWKAQYF. This sequence joins TRBV28 and TRBJ2-5; weak D call: TRBD1 (6 bases). V lost 3 bases and J 9 bases, leaving 20 bases between the germline ends. The CDR3 consists of 15 residues. Germline V gene lookup returns CDR1 MDHEN and CDR2 SYDVKM.

The chain joins TRBV10-3 to TRBJ2-7; tentative D call: TRBD2 (6 bases). V dropped 7 bases and J dropped 2 bases, with 15 bases sitting between them. The CDR3 has 14 amino acids. CDR1 and CDR2 (germline): ENHRY, SYGVKD. The CDR3 protein is CAITSGGLTYEQYF. CDR3 DNA sequence: TGTGCCATCACCTCCGGGGGACTCACCTACGAGCAGTACTTC.

The chain has TRBV19 and TRBJ2-7; D possibly corresponds to TRBD1 (5 bases). CDR3 length equals 13 residues. Germline values: CDR1 LNHDA, CDR2 SQIVND (reference sequence). V was pared by 6 bases and J by 0 bases, with 9 bases between. The DNA of the CDR3 is TGTGCCAGTAGCGGACATAGCTCCTACGAGCAGTACTTC. Translating gives CASSGHSSYEQYF. The full variable domain, with the rest looked up from reference TRBV19 and TRBJ2-7, is DGGITQSPKYLFRKEGQNVTLSCEQNLNHDAMYWYRQDPGQGLRLIYYSQIVNDFQKGDIAEGYSVSREKKESFPLTVTSAQKNPTAFYLCASSGHSSYEQYFGPGTRLTVT.

This rearrangement joins TRBV13 to TRBJ2-5, with TRBD2 identical over 8 bases. The last part of the DNA fits TRBJ2-7 better; the J call may be wrong. The CDR3 loop spans 15 amino acids. Looked up from germline, CDR1 is PRHDT and CDR2 is FYEKMQ (reference sequence). The CDR3 sequence: CASSLTSGNYHEQYF. The CDR3, as DNA: TGTGCCAGCAGCTTAACTAGCGGTAACTACCACGAGCAGTACTTC.